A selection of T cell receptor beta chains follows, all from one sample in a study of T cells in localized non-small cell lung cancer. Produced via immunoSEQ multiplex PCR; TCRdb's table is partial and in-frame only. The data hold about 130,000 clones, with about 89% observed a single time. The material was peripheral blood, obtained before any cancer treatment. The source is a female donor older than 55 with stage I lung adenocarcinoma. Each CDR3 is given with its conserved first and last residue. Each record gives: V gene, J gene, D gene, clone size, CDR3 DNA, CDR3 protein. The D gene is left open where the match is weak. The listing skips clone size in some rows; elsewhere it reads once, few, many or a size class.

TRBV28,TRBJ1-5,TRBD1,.,TGTGCCAGCAGGCTAGGGGGCGAAAATCAGCCCCAGCATTTT,CASRLGGENQPQHF
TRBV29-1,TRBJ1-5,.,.,TGCAGCGCCGGGGGGGGTAGCAATCAGCCCCAGCATTTT,CSAGGGSNQPQHF
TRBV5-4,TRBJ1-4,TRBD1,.,TGTGCCAGCAGCCGGGACAGCGTTACTCCTGAAAAACTGTTTTTT,CASSRDSVTPEKLFF
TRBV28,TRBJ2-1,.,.,TGTGCCAGCAGTTTCGGGGGAGGTAGCTACAATGAGCAGTTCTTC,CASSFGGGSYNEQFF
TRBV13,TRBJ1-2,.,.,TGTGCCAGCAGCTTTCTTCGGATTGGCTACACCTTC,CASSFLRIGYTF
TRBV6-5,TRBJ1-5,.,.,TGTGCCAGCAGTTACTCAGGAAACGGCGCTCAGCCCCAGCATTTT,CASSYSGNGAQPQHF
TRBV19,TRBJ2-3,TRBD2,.,TGTGCCAGTAGTTCCCGAGCGGGAGGCCCTCCCGATACGCAGTATTTT,CASSSRAGGPPDTQYF
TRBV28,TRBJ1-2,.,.,TGTGCCAGCAGTTTGCCAGTCTCGCATGGCTACACCTTC,CASSLPVSHGYTF
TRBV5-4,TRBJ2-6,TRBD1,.,TGTGCCAGCAACCAGGGGGTAGGGTCTGGGGCCAACGTCCTGACTTTC,CASNQGVGSGANVLTF
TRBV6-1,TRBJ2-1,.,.,TGTGCCAGCAGGGAATATTACAATGAGCAGTTCTTC,CASREYYNEQFF
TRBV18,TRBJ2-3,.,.,TGTGCCAGCTCACCTACAGATACGCAGTATTTT,CASSPTDTQYF
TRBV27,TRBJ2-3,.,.,TGTGCCAGCAGTTTTTCAGGGCAGACCACAGATACGCAGTATTTT,CASSFSGQTTDTQYF
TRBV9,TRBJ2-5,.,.,TGTGCCAGCAGCGCCGGGGTAGGGATTGAGACCCAGTACTTC,CASSAGVGIETQYF
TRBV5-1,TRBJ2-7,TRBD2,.,TGCGCCAGCAGCTTTAGCGGGAGAGGCGAGCAGTACTTC,CASSFSGRGEQYF
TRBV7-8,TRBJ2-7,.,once,TGTGCCAGCAGCTTCTACGCGGCGGGAGCAAAGACAGGCGAGCAGTACTTC,CASSFYAAGAKTGEQYF
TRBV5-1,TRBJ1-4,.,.,TGCGCCAGCAGCGCGGGCAACCTTAATGAAAAACTGTTTTTT,CASSAGNLNEKLFF
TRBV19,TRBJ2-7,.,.,TGTGCCAGTAGTATGATGATCGGTGCATACGAGCAGTACTTC,CASSMMIGAYEQYF
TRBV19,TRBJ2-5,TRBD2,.,TGTGCCAGCAAGGGACTAGCGGGACGACAAGAGACCCAGTACTTC,CASKGLAGRQETQYF
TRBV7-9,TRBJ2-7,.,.,TGTGCCAGCAGCCCAAGACTAGTAGCTATCGACGAGCAGTACTTC,CASSPRLVAIDEQYF
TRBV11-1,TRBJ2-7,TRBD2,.,TGTGCCAGCAGCTTAGTGGGCGGGAGCACCTACGAGCAGTACTTC,CASSLVGGSTYEQYF